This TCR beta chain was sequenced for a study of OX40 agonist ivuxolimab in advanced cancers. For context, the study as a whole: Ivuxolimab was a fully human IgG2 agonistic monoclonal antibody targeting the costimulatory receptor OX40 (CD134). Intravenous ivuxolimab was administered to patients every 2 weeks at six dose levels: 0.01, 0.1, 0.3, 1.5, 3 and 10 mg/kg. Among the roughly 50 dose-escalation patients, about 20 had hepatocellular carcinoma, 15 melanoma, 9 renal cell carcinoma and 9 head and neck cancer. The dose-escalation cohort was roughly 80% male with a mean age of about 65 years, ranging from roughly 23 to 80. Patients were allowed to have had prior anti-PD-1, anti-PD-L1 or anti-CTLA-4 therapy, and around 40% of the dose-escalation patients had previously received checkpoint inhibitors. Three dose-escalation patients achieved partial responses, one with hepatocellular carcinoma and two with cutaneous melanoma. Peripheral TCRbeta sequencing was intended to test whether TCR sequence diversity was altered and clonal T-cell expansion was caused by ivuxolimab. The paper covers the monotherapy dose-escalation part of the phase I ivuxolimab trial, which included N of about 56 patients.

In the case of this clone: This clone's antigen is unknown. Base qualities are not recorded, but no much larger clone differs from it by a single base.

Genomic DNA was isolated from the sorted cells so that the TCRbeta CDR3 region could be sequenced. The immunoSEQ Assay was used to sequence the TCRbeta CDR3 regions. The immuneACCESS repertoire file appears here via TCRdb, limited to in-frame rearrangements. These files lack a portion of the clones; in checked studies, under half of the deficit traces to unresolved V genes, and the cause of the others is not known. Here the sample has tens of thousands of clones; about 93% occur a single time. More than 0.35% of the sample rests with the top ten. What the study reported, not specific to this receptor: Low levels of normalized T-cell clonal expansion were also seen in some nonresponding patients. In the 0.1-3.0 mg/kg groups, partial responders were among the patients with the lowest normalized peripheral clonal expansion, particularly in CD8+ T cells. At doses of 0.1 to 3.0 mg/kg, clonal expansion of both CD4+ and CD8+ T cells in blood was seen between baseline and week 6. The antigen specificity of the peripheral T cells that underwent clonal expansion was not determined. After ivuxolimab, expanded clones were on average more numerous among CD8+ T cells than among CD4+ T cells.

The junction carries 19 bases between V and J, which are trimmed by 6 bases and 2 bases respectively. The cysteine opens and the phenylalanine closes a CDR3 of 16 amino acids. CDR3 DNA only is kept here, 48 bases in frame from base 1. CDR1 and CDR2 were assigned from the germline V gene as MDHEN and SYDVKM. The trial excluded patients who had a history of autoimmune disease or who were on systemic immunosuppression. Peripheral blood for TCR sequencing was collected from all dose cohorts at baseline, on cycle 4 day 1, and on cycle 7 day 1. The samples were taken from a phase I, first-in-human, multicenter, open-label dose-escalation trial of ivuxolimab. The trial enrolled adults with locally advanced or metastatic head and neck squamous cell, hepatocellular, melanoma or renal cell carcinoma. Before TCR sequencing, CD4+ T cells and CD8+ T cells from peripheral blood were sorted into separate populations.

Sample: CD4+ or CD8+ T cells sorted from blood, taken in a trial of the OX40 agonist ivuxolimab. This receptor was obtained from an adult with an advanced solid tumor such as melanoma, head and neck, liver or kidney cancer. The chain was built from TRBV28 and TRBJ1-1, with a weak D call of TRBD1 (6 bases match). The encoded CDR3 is CASSRGKVGYNTEAFF. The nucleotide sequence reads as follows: TGTGCCAGCAGCAGGGGCAAGGTTGGGTATAACACTGAAGCTTTCTTT.